Below are 20 T cell receptor beta chains sequenced from a single sample in a study of CD8 T cells in Susac syndrome. RNA amounts of roughly 0.5 to 1 ug underwent reverse transcription with random hexamers. One entry per CDR3 protein, called by TCRdb with MiXCR from the immunoSEQ multiplex PCR reads. The data hold roughly 150,000 distinct CDR3 sequences, with around 95% observed a single time. The specimen was CD8+ T cells from PBMCs. Receptors originate from a human donor with Susac syndrome.

The rearrangement uses TRBV13 and TRBJ2-7, with D maybe TRBD1 (7 bases). V was cut by 5 bases and J by 2 bases, with 13 bases left in between. Germline-derived CDR1 and CDR2 are PRHDT and FYEKMQ (reference sequence). This CDR3 spans 14 amino acids. CDR3 in DNA: TGTGCCAGCAGCGGAGGGGACAGAACCTACGAGCAGTACTTC. Translated: CASSGGDRTYEQYF.

The gene calls are TRBV5-1 and TRBJ2-7; D is unclear. CDR3 length equals 11 residues. Per germline, CDR1 SGHRS and CDR2 YFSETQ. V was clipped by 5 bases and J by 6 bases, with 9 bases between them. Here the CDR3 reads CASRTSFEQYF. The CDR3 nucleotides are TGCGCCAGCAGAACTTCGTTCGAGCAGTACTTC. Supplemented by reference TRBV5-1 and TRBJ2-7, the full variable domain reads KAGVTQTPRYLIKTRGQQVTLSCSPISGHRSVSWYQQTPGQGLQFLFEYFSETQRNKGNFPGRFSGRQFSNSRSEMNVSTLELGDSALYLCASRTSFEQYFGPGTRLTVT.

The V gene is TRBV25-1, the J gene TRBJ2-7, with 8 bases fitting TRBD1. Germline lookup yields CDR1 MGHDK and CDR2 SYGVNS. The CDR3 sequence is 17 residues long. V gave up 0 bases and J gave up 3 bases; unmatched junction bases: 10. CDR3 amino acids: CASSEYFGDRHNYEQYF. In DNA, the CDR3 is TGTGCCAGCAGTGAATATTTCGGGGACAGGCATAACTACGAGCAGTACTTC.

The chain is built from TRBV5-6 and TRBJ1-1; 10 bases are a match to TRBD1. Trimming at V came to 5 bases and at J to 0 bases, leaving 10 bases not matched to a gene. CDR1 is SGHDT and CDR2 is YYEEEE in the germline V gene. CDR3 size: 17 residues. The chain's CDR3 is CASRPPGQGYLNTEAFF. In DNA form, the CDR3 reads TGTGCCAGCAGGCCACCGGGACAGGGGTATCTGAACACTGAAGCTTTCTTT.

The gene calls are TRBV4-1 and TRBJ2-3; 7 bases line up with TRBD1. CDR1 is MGHRA and CDR2 is YSYEKL in the germline V gene. The V segment lost 0 bases and the J segment 2 bases; nucleotides outside the gene matches: 5. The CDR3 contains 16 residues. The CDR3 DNA sequence: TGCGCCAGCAGCCAAGAGACAGGGCTCATCACAGATACGCAGTATTTT. Its translation: CASSQETGLITDTQYF.

The chain is built from TRBV6-5 and TRBJ1-1; no clear D gene. The CDR3 has 13 amino acids. Germline CDR1 is MNHEY and CDR2 is SVGAGI. V shed 6 bases and J shed 5 bases, with 13 bases lying between them. CDR3 DNA sequence: TGTGCCAGCAGCCCCCGAGTAGAGACTGAAGCTTTCTTT. Translated: CASSPRVETEAFF.

The sample holds a few counts of this clonotype. This chain connects TRBV6-2 or TRBV6-3 to TRBJ2-7; D gene uncertain. CDR3 length: 10 residues. V was clipped by 10 bases and J by 2 bases, with 6 bases between them. The germline V gene encodes CDR1 MNHEY and CDR2 SVGEGT. The DNA for the CDR3 is TGTGCCACCATGGCCTACGAGCAGTACTTC. Translated, it gives CATMAYEQYF.

This rearrangement joins TRBV29-1 to TRBJ1-3, with D possibly matching TRBD1 (5 bases). Trimming shortened V by 1 base and J by 0 bases, and 7 bases separated the two germline ends. This CDR3 is built from 14 residues. CDR1 is SQVTM, CDR2 ANQGSEA, per germline. The DNA for the CDR3 is TGCAGCGTTGAAGGGGGCGACTCTGGAAACACCATATATTTT. Protein sequence: CSVEGGDSGNTIYF.

This rearrangement joins TRBV11-2 to TRBJ1-1; D is possibly TRBD1 (6 bases). There are 12 residues in the CDR3. From germline, CDR1 is SGHAT and CDR2 FQNNGV. Trimming removed 2 bases at V and 6 bases at J, with 7 bases between. The CDR3 loop is CASSLKGAEAFF. CDR3 DNA: TGTGCCAGCAGCTTAAAGGGGGCTGAAGCTTTCTTT. Looking up the rest from reference TRBV11-2 and TRBJ1-1 gives the full variable domain: EAGVAQSPRYKIIEKRQSVAFWCNPISGHATLYWYQQILGQGPKLLIQFQNNGVVDDSQLPKDRFSAERLKGVDSTLKIQPAKLEDSAVYLCASSLKGAEAFFGQGTRLTVV.

This rearrangement joins TRBV30 to TRBJ1-5, with TRBD1 identical over 7 bases. Germline V gene data show CDR1 as GTSNPN and CDR2 as SVGIG (reference sequence). This CDR3 comprises 14 residues. V trimming: 5 bases; J trimming: 5 bases; junction bases outside the gene matches: 9. The CDR3 DNA reads TGTGCCTGGTCCTTCGACAGGGCGGATCAGCCCCAGCATTTT. Protein: CAWSFDRADQPQHF. Variable domain in full (rest from reference TRBV30 and TRBJ1-5): SQTIHQWPATLVQPVGSPLSLECTVEGTSNPNLYWYRQAAGRGLQLLFYSVGIGQISSEVPQNLSASRPQDRQFILSSKKLLLSDSGFYLCAWSFDRADQPQHFGDGTRLSIL.

The V call is TRBV6-1, the J call TRBJ2-1; a weak D match, TRBD2 (6 bases). The CDR3 is 16 amino acids. Trimming shortened V by 5 bases and J by 2 bases, and 16 bases separated the two germline ends. The germline V gene encodes CDR1 MNHNS and CDR2 SASEGT. CDR3 sequence (DNA): TGTGCCAGCAGTACCGGGACTTTTAACCCCTACAATGAGCAGTTCTTC. It is translated as CASSTGTFNPYNEQFF.

This clonotype was seen only once. This chain joins TRBV12-3 or TRBV12-4 and TRBJ1-3; D is uncertain. Trimming stripped 6 bases from V and 0 bases from J, with 9 bases between. The CDR3 totals 14 residues. The CDR3 DNA follows: TGTGCCAGCAGAGGGCCGGGCTCTGGAAACACCATATATTTT. It is translated as CASRGPGSGNTIYF.

The gene calls are TRBV20-1 and TRBJ1-2, with TRBD1 as a possible D gene (5 bases). This CDR3 has 11 residues. V was shortened by 3 bases and J by 7 bases, with 9 bases between the two germline ends. Looked up from germline, CDR1 is DFQATT and CDR2 is SNEGSKA (reference sequence). CDR3 protein: CSASPGPGYTF. The CDR3 DNA follows: TGCAGTGCTAGTCCAGGGCCTGGCTACACCTTC.

J is TRBJ2-1 and V is TRBV9; D is unclear. The CDR3 consists of 15 residues. CDR1 and CDR2 from the germline V gene are SGDLS and YYNGEE. V was clipped by 2 bases and J by 3 bases, with 12 bases between them. As DNA, the CDR3 is TGTGCCAGCAGCGTCGCAGGTCAAATCTACAATGAGCAGTTCTTC. As protein: CASSVAGQIYNEQFF.

This rearrangement joins TRBV24-1 to TRBJ1-2; D gene uncertain. With 1 base removed from V and 1 base from J, the gap between germline ends came to 6 bases. The CDR3 has 14 residues. The germline V gene has CDR1 KGHDR and CDR2 SFDVKD. In nucleotides, the CDR3 is TGTGCCACCAGTGATTTTTCCAGTAACTATGGCTACACCTTC. This sequence encodes CATSDFSSNYGYTF.

This clonotype was seen a single time. V gene TRBV6-4 combines with J gene TRBJ2-1, with D uncertain. Trimming removed 2 bases at V and 0 bases at J, with 2 bases between. Germline values: CDR1 MRHNA, CDR2 SNTAGT. CDR3 length equals 13 residues. The CDR3 coding sequence is TGTGCCAGCAGTGACAGCTCCTACAATGAGCAGTTCTTC. Translation gives CASSDSSYNEQFF.

The CDR3 nucleotides are TGTGCCAGCAGTCCTTCCCCGGGGAGGGACGAGCAGTACTTC. Encoded protein: CASSPSPGRDEQYF. The rearrangement joins TRBV12-3 or TRBV12-4 to TRBJ2-7; TRBD2 matches 7 bases. CDR3 length: 14 residues. J gave up 5 bases and V 5 bases, and 9 bases lay outside the gene matches.

The gene calls are TRBV19 and TRBJ1-1; D gene unclear. V lost 3 bases, J lost 4 bases, and 9 bases lay in between. Germline CDR1 and CDR2: LNHDA and SQIVND (reference sequence). This CDR3 is built from 13 residues. CDR3 DNA: TGTGCCAGTAGTATGGGCACTGGCACTGAAGCTTTCTTT. Translation gives CASSMGTGTEAFF.

This chain connects TRBV27 to TRBJ2-3; tentatively, D is TRBD2 (6 bases). Trimming cost V 5 bases and J 10 bases, with 10 bases left between them. The germline gives CDR1 MNHEY, CDR2 SMNVEV (reference sequence). This CDR3 comprises 11 residues. The CDR3 sequence: CASSPGGAQYF. CDR3 coding DNA: TGTGCCAGCAGTCCCGGGGGTGCGCAGTATTTT.

The gene calls are TRBV20-1 and TRBJ1-2; a possible D gene is TRBD1 (6 bases). Germline CDR1 DFQATT, CDR2 SNEGSKA (reference sequence). V was clipped by 0 bases and J by 2 bases, with 19 bases between them. The CDR3 spans 17 residues. The CDR3 nucleotides are TGCAGTGCTAGAGATGGAGGACAGCCCTTGTTGAACTATGGCTACACCTTC. It translates to CSARDGGQPLLNYGYTF.